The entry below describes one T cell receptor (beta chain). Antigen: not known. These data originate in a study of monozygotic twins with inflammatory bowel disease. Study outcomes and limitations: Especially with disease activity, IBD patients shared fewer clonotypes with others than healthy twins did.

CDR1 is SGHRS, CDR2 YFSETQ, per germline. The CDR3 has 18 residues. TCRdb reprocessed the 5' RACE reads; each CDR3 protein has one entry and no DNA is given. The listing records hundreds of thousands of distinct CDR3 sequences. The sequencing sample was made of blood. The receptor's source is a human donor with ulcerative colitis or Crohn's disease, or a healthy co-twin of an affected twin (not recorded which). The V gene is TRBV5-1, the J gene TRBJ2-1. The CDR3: CASSFTLGYLSPYNEQFF.